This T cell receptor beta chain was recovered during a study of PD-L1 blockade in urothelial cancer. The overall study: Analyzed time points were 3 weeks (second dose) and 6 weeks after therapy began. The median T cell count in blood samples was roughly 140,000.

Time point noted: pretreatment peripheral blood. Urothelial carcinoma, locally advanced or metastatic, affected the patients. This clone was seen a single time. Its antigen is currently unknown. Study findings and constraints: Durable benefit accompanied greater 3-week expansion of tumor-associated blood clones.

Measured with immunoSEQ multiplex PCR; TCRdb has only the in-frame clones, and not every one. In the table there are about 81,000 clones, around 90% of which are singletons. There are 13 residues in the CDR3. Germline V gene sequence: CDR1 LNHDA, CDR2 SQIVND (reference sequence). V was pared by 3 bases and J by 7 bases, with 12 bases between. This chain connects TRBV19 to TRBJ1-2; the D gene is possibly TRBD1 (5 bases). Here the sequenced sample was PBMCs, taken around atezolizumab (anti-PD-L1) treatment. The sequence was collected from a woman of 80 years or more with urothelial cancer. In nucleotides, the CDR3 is TGTGCCAGTAGTATGGAAGGGGTCGGTGGCTACACCTTC. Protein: CASSMEGVGGYTF.